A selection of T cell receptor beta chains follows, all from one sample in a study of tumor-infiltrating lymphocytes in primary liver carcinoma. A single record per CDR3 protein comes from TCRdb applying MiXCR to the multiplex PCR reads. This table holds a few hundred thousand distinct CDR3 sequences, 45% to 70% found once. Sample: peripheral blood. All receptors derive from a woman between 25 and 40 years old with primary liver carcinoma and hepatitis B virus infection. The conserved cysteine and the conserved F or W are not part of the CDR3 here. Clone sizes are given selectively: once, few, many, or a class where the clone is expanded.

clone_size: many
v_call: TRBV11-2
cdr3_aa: ASSVGSYQETQY

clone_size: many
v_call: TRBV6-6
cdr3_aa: ASTGQGSSYEQY

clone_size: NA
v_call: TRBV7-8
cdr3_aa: ASRNLAGPGDTQY

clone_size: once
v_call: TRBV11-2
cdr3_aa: VSSLGTSGISEQS

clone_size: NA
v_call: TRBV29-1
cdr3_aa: SVDVQGAVIFEAF

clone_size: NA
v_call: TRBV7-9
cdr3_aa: ASSSLWGLF

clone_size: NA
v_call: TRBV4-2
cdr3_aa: AISQGARTRQGPYSGANVLT

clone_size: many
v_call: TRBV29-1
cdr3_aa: SVEGEVSEKRNSGPFGEQF

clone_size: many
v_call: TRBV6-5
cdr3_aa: ASSLTRGKGTEAF

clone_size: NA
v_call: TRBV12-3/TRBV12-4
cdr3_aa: ASSTNLGLAGGEQF

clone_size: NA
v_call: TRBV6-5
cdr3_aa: ACSPLPGAVFGELF

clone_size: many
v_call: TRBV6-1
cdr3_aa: ASSEPGEDEQF

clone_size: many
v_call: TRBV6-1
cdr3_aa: ASSEAWTHTYEQY

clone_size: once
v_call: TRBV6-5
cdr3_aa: ASRTSIYNEQF

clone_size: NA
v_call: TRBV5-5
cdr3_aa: AISQNPSGASYEQY

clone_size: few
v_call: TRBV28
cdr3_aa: ASSFGRYTEAF

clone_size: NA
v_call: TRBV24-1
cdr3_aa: AASDQGSGANVLT

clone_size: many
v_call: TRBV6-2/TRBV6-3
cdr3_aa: ASSYQPNQPQH

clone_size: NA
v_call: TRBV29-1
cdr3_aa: NVEADTPNYGYT

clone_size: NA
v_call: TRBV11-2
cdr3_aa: ASSLVGRGSCEQY

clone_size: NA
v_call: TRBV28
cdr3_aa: ASSLFGTGVEQY

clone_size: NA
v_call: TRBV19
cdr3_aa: ASSPLGTFTDTQY

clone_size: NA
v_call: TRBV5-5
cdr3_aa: ASSQGLAVRSVANVLT

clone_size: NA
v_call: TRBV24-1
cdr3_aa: ATIDPGAAPGGYT

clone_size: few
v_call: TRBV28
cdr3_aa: ASSFFPFGAF

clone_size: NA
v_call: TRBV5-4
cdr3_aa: ASSPNRRTSGNTIY

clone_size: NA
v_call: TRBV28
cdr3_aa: ASSPRGRGYGYT

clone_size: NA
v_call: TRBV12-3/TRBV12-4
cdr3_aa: ARRPFTGELF

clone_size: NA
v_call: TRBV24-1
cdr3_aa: ATSVSGSSGANVLT

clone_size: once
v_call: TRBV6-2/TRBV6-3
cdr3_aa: TSSYAVAKNIQY

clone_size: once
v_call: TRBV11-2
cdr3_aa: ATSPGGSGRCSYNEQF

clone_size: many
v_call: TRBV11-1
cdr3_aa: ASRSSRLPVITGELF

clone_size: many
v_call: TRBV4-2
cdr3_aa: ASSQSPAGVLYEQY